One and the same sample provided the 31 T cell receptor beta chains below, sequenced in a study of T cells after yellow fever vaccination. TCRdb analysed the 5' RACE reads with MiXCR anew, one entry per CDR3 protein. The sample gives about 630,000 distinct CDR3 sequences, around an eighth of which show up once; 14% to 15% is in the top ten. This specimen was PBMCs, taken on the day of the yellow fever booster vaccination. These receptors originate from a man aged 25-40 years who received the YFV17D yellow fever vaccine.

The chain couples TRBV10-3 to TRBJ2-7; 7 bases are shared with TRBD2. Germline V gene lookup returns CDR1 ENHRY and CDR2 SYGVKD. The CDR3 has 14 residues. The J segment lost 0 bases and the V segment lost 5 bases, leaving 4 bases of the junction unmatched. As DNA, the CDR3 is TGTGCCATCAGTCCGGCTAGCGGCTCCTACGAGCAGTACTTC. It specifies CAISPASGSYEQYF.

This clonotype was counted ten times or more. V and J are TRBV6-2 or TRBV6-3 and TRBJ1-1, with D perhaps TRBD1 (5 bases). CDR3 size: 14 residues. Trimming left V 2 bases short and J 12 bases short, with 19 bases between. Germline V gene data show CDR1 as MNHEY and CDR2 as SVGEGT. This CDR3 reads CASSYLSQGARTFF. The CDR3 nucleotides read TGTGCCAGCAGTTACCTCTCGCAGGGAGCCCGAACTTTCTTT.

This clonotype was seen ten or more times. V gene TRBV29-1 combines with J gene TRBJ1-5; D perhaps matches TRBD1 (5 bases). Germline V gives CDR1 SQVTM, CDR2 ANQGSEA. The CDR3 extends over 12 amino acids. V lost 6 bases and J lost 4, with 10 bases in between. CDR3: CSVTRVNQPQHF. CDR3 nucleotides: TGCAGCGTGACCAGGGTAAATCAGCCCCAGCATTTT.

This clonotype was detected a few times. This chain connects TRBV20-1 to TRBJ2-5; 7 positions agree with TRBD2. The germline V gene encodes CDR1 DFQATT and CDR2 SNEGSKA (reference sequence). The V segment lost 0 bases and the J segment 4 bases; nucleotides outside the gene matches: 8. The CDR3 is 15 amino acids. The CDR3 is CSARDGLAVGETQYF. In DNA, the CDR3 is TGCAGTGCTAGAGATGGGCTAGCGGTAGGAGAGACCCAGTACTTC.

The J gene is TRBJ2-7, the V gene TRBV18; D possibly corresponds to TRBD1 (6 bases). V was pared by 3 bases and J by 4 bases, with 13 bases between. This CDR3 is built from 14 residues. Germline CDR1 reads KGHSH; CDR2 reads LQKENI. This chain's CDR3 is CASSPEDRIYEQYF. The CDR3 DNA reads as TGTGCCAGCTCACCGGAGGACAGAATTTACGAGCAGTACTTC.

This clonotype has a handful of counts. This rearrangement joins TRBV6-2 or TRBV6-3 to TRBJ1-1; no definite D call. The CDR3 totals 13 residues. Germline assignment: CDR1 MNHEY and CDR2 SVGEGT. With 4 bases removed from V and 3 bases from J, the gap between germline ends came to 9 bases. The CDR3 DNA follows: TGTGCCAGCAGTTTTCCAGTGCACACTGAAGCTTTCTTT. Translating it yields CASSFPVHTEAFF.

In its sample, this clonotype was seen a few times. The chain couples TRBV6-2 or TRBV6-3 to TRBJ1-5; D call uncertain. The CDR3 contains 12 residues. The ends were cut back, 6 bases at V and 5 bases at J, with 8 bases in the middle. The V gene's germline CDR1 is MNHEY and CDR2 SVGEGT. Here the CDR3 reads CASRGIDQPQHF. CDR3 nucleotide sequence: TGTGCCAGCAGGGGCATTGATCAGCCCCAGCATTTT.

This clonotype was seen a handful of times. The rearrangement links TRBV12-3 or TRBV12-4 to TRBJ2-1, with D tentatively TRBD1 or TRBD2 (5 bases each). V lost 10 bases and J lost 8, with 21 bases in between. The CDR3 loop spans 14 amino acids. DNA for the CDR3: TGTGCCATCCGATGGGGCATCCTCGGGGATGAGCAGTTCTTC. Protein: CAIRWGILGDEQFF.

V is TRBV7-2 and J is TRBJ1-5, with TRBD1 as a possible D gene (6 bases). CDR3 length: 13 residues. Germline CDR1 SGHTA, CDR2 FQGNSA. Trimming removed 5 bases at V and 6 bases at J, with 11 bases between. The CDR3 nucleotides read TGTGCCAGCAGCCGGACAGCCAGTCAGCCCCAGCATTTT. Residues: CASSRTASQPQHF.

This clonotype has ten or more counts. This chain links TRBV12-3 or TRBV12-4 with TRBJ1-4, with D hard to call. The CDR3 has 14 residues. Trimming took off 1 base at V and 3 bases at J, with 6 bases between the two ends. Here the CDR3 reads CASSLGGANEKLFF. The CDR3 DNA sequence: TGTGCCAGCAGTTTAGGCGGAGCTAATGAAAAACTGTTTTTT.

This clonotype was recorded a few times. The chain combines TRBV20-1 with TRBJ2-1; 9 bases are shared with TRBD1. The trim removed 3 bases at V and 7 bases at J, leaving 7 bases unmatched. Germline-derived CDR1 and CDR2 are DFQATT and SNEGSKA (reference sequence). The CDR3 totals 14 residues. The CDR3: CSASTGTGRNEQFF. The DNA of the CDR3 is TGCAGTGCTAGTACCGGGACAGGGAGGAATGAGCAGTTCTTC.

This clonotype appeared a few times. The chain employs TRBV29-1 and TRBJ2-7, with 9 positions matching TRBD2. CDR3 length: 14 amino acids. J lost 0 bases, V lost 5 bases, and 5 bases had no gene match. The germline V gene encodes CDR1 SQVTM and CDR2 ANQGSEA. CDR3 sequence: CSVRSGGSSYEQYF. CDR3 sequence (DNA): TGCAGCGTTCGAAGCGGGGGGAGCTCCTACGAGCAGTACTTC.

There are a few counts of this clonotype. The chain carries TRBV9 and TRBJ2-6; unclear D gene. This CDR3 comprises 15 residues. CDR1 is SGDLS and CDR2 is YYNGEE in the germline V gene. Trimming stripped 3 bases from V and 0 bases from J, with 7 bases between. This CDR3 is CASSAYGSGANVLTF. In nucleotides, the CDR3 is TGTGCCAGCAGCGCTTATGGCTCTGGGGCCAACGTCCTGACTTTC. Complete variable domain (other parts from reference TRBV9 and TRBJ2-6): DSGVTQTPKHLITATGQRVTLRCSPRSGDLSVYWYQQSLDQGLQFLIQYYNGEERAKGNILERFSAQQFPDLHSELNLSSLELGDSALYFCASSAYGSGANVLTFGAGSRLTVL.

The rearrangement uses TRBV3-1 and TRBJ2-7; TRBD1 might be the D (6 bases). This CDR3 has 14 residues. V was cut by 4 bases and J by 8 bases, with 18 bases left in between. Germline-derived CDR1 and CDR2 are LGHDT and YNNKEL (reference sequence). The CDR3 sequence is CASSLGGYRYKQYF. Here the CDR3 DNA reads TGTGCCAGCAGCCTAGGGGGATATAGGTATAAGCAGTACTTC.

This chain links TRBV20-1 with TRBJ2-3, with D hard to call. Trimming took 0 bases from V and 0 from J, leaving 4 bases between them. CDR3 length equals 13 residues. Looked up from germline, CDR1 is DFQATT and CDR2 is SNEGSKA (reference sequence). CDR3 in DNA: TGCAGTGCTAGAGAACGCAGCACAGATACGCAGTATTTT. It encodes CSARERSTDTQYF.

The V and J genes are TRBV28 and TRBJ2-7, with 14 bases fitting TRBD2. The V and J ends lost 6 bases and 1 base, in that order; junction bases with no gene match: 5. CDR3 size: 16 residues. The germline CDR1 and CDR2 sequences are MDHEN and SYDVKM. CDR3 nucleotide sequence: TGTGCCAGCAGGAAGGGACTAGCGGGAGCTTCCTACGAGCAGTACTTC. Residues: CASRKGLAGASYEQYF.

This clonotype has more than one count but fewer than ten. The chain recombines TRBV21-1 with TRBJ2-1; TRBD1, the table's D call, lacks a check against the DNA. TRBV21-1 is a documented pseudogene. The CDR3 loop spans 17 amino acids. The CDR3 region has the DNA TGTGCCAGCAACCGGACAGGACTTAACTCCTTTGACAATGAGCAGTTCTTC. Translating it yields CASNRTGLNSFDNEQFF.

In its sample, this clonotype was seen a few times. The rearrangement joins TRBV7-9 to TRBJ1-6; no firm D call. V was clipped by 8 bases and J by 7 bases, with 12 bases between them. CDR3 length equals 13 residues. The germline V gene encodes CDR1 SEHNR and CDR2 FQNEAQ (reference sequence). The CDR3 bases are TGTGCCAGCCGGACGTGGGAAAATTCACCCCTCCACTTT. Its translation: CASRTWENSPLHF.

This clonotype showed up just a few times. V and J are TRBV18 and TRBJ2-5; a weak D match, TRBD1 (6 bases). Deletions cut 2 bases from V and 2 bases from J, with 12 bases between. Germline CDR1 is KGHSH and CDR2 is LQKENI. The CDR3 sequence is 15 residues long. The CDR3 DNA reads as TGTGCCAGCTCACCAAGGACAGACCTACAAGAGACCCAGTACTTC. It yields the protein CASSPRTDLQETQYF.

The genes are TRBV7-9 and TRBJ2-1; D gene uncertain. Germline CDR1 and CDR2: SEHNR and FQNEAQ (reference sequence). Trimming took 2 bases from V and 7 from J, leaving 6 bases between them. This CDR3 is built from 12 residues. The CDR3 sequence is CASSLIRNEQFF. The CDR3 DNA sequence: TGTGCCAGCAGCTTAATAAGGAATGAGCAGTTCTTC.

A few counts support this clonotype. The J gene is TRBJ2-1, the V gene TRBV19; tentatively, D is TRBD2 (5 bases). V dropped 8 bases and J dropped 10 bases, with 12 bases sitting between them. There are 11 residues in the CDR3. CDR1 is LNHDA, CDR2 SQIVND, per germline (reference sequence). This CDR3 is CASREGMEQFF. The CDR3 DNA reads TGTGCCAGTCGGGAAGGGATGGAGCAGTTCTTC. The full variable domain, in which reference TRBV19 and TRBJ2-1 provide the parts outside the CDR3, is DGGITQSPKYLFRKEGQNVTLSCEQNLNHDAMYWYRQDPGQGLRLIYYSQIVNDFQKGDIAEGYSVSREKKESFPLTVTSAQKNPTAFYLCASREGMEQFFGPGTRLTVL.

This clonotype was counted a few times. This chain links TRBV29-1 with TRBJ1-1; TRBD1 might be the D (5 bases). The germline CDR1 and CDR2 sequences are SQVTM and ANQGSEA. The CDR3 length is 10 residues. V lost 8 bases, J lost 1 base, and 5 bases lay in between. The CDR3 reads CSTGNTEAFF. The CDR3 DNA is TGCAGCACAGGGAACACTGAAGCTTTCTTT.

This clonotype was recorded many times. This rearrangement joins TRBV6-5 to TRBJ2-3, with 16 bases identical to TRBD2. The J segment lost 4 bases and the V segment lost 4 bases, leaving 11 bases of the junction unmatched. Germline V lookup: CDR1 MNHEY, CDR2 SVGAGI. CDR3 length: 19 residues. CDR3 DNA sequence: TGTGCCAGCAGTTTACGTCCTACGGGACTAGCGGGAGGGGCAGATACGCAGTATTTT. It yields the protein CASSLRPTGLAGGADTQYF.

This chain uses TRBV4-2 with TRBJ2-7, with TRBD1 matching 10 bases. This CDR3 spans 17 amino acids. V trimming: 1 base; J trimming: 0 bases; junction bases outside the gene matches: 6. The V gene's germline CDR1 is LGHNA and CDR2 YNFKEQ. CDR3 DNA: TGTGCCAGCAGCCAAGTACAGACAGGGGGCAGCTCCTACGAGCAGTACTTC. This translates into CASSQVQTGGSSYEQYF.

This clonotype was detected many times. The V and J genes are TRBV4-2 and TRBJ1-4; D uncertain. Trimming stripped 4 bases from V and 5 bases from J, with 11 bases between. Germline V lookup: CDR1 LGHNA, CDR2 YNFKEQ. The CDR3 has 14 residues. The CDR3 DNA follows: TGTGCCAGCAGCCGAGGTTCGGAAAATGAAAAACTGTTTTTT. This gives the protein CASSRGSENEKLFF.

The rearrangement joins TRBV12-3 or TRBV12-4 to TRBJ2-4; D unresolved. Trimming left V 1 base short and J 8 bases short, with 3 bases between. The CDR3 sequence is 11 residues long. As DNA, the CDR3 is TGTGCCAGCAGTTTAGTATACATTCAGTACTTC. Residues: CASSLVYIQYF.

V is TRBV14 and J is TRBJ1-1; unclear D gene. Germline lookup yields CDR1 SGHDN and CDR2 FVKESK. The CDR3 spans 12 residues. V shed 2 bases and J shed 8 bases, with 9 bases lying between them. The CDR3 region is CASSQLLQEAFF. The CDR3 DNA sequence: TGTGCCAGCAGCCAACTTCTACAGGAAGCTTTCTTT.

The chain carries TRBV20-1 and TRBJ2-7; 11 bases align to TRBD2. CDR1 is DFQATT, CDR2 SNEGSKA, per germline (reference sequence). The CDR3 is made up of 16 amino acids. Trimming cost V 3 bases and J 7 bases; bases outside gene matches: 14. CDR3 loop: CSASVSGTSGRWEQYF. CDR3 coding DNA: TGCAGTGCTAGTGTTTCCGGGACTAGCGGTAGATGGGAGCAGTACTTC.

This chain joins TRBV4-1 and TRBJ2-3, with a weak D call TRBD2 (7 bases). The CDR3 runs 15 residues. The V gene's germline CDR1 is MGHRA and CDR2 YSYEKL. V lost 1 base, J lost 1 base, and 9 bases lay in between. The CDR3 sequence: CASSQGGGRTDTQYF. The CDR3 region has the DNA TGCGCCAGCAGCCAAGGGGGGGGGCGCACAGATACGCAGTATTTT.

The V call is TRBV6-2 or TRBV6-3, the J call TRBJ1-6, with unresolved D. The CDR3 is 13 amino acids. Germline V gene lookup returns CDR1 MNHEY and CDR2 SVGEGT. V lost 6 bases, J lost 8 bases, and 11 bases lay in between. DNA for the CDR3: TGTGCCAGCAGCACTCTCGTGGATTCACCCCTCCACTTT. Its protein is CASSTLVDSPLHF.

The chain joins TRBV6-2 or TRBV6-3 to TRBJ2-2, with D hard to call. Germline V gives CDR1 MNHEY, CDR2 SVGEGT. Trimming pared 6 bases from V and 1 base from J, leaving 12 bases between. The length of the CDR3 is 15 residues. DNA for the CDR3: TGTGCCAGCAGAAAGAGGCAGGTGAACACCGGGGAGCTGTTTTTT. Residues: CASRKRQVNTGELFF.